A few counts support the clone carrying this T cell receptor (beta chain). The antigen is undetermined. V was cut by 6 bases and J by 8 bases, with 13 bases left in between. The CDR3 runs 13 residues. Germline CDR1 reads SNHLY; CDR2 reads FYNNEI. This record comes from a study of early T cells in non-severe SARS-CoV-2 infection. Turning to the study itself: Chains from this unsorted whole-blood bulk RNA could not be paired. Study-wide points: Matches to VDJdb favored anti-spike CD8 responses and missed private and CD4 specificities.

Individual cDNA molecules each received unique molecular identifiers attached to them. TCRdb recomputed calls from the 5' RACE reads with MiXCR, one row per CDR3 protein. The sample shows some 62,000 distinct CDR3 sequences, around 9.9% of them seen only once. The J gene is TRBJ2-2, the V gene TRBV2, with D perhaps matching TRBD1 (6 bases). Input material: whole blood. The TCR was taken from an adult who was a healthcare worker with PCR-confirmed SARS-CoV-2 infection or an uninfected control (not recorded which). The CDR3, as DNA: TGTGCCAGCAGGCAGGGGACGGTAGGGGAGCTGTTTTTT. Protein: CASRQGTVGELFF. Supplemented by reference TRBV2 and TRBJ2-2, the full variable domain reads EPEVTQTPSHQVTQMGQEVILRCVPISNHLYFYWYRQILGQKVEFLVSFYNNEISEKSEIFDDQFSVERPDGSNFTLKIRSTKLEDSAMYFCASRQGTVGELFFGEGSRLTVL.